This TCR beta chain was sequenced in a study of blood T cell repertoires in COVID-19. Profiled with immunoSEQ multiplex PCR; TCRdb holds only in-frame clones, not every one. The table records roughly 100,000 clones, about four fifths of them present only once. The CDR3 extends over 14 amino acids. Germline CDR1 is LGHDT and CDR2 is YNNKEL (reference sequence). V gave up 4 bases and J gave up 7 bases; unmatched junction bases: 1. The receptor comes from a woman between 65 and 79 years old with acute or convalescent COVID-19. The specimen sequenced was peripheral blood. The rearrangement joins TRBV3-1 (or the pseudogene TRBV3-2) to TRBJ1-6; the match to TRBD1 covers 10 bases. DNA for the CDR3: TGTGCCAGCAGCCTGACAGGGGGCAATTCACCCCTCCACTTT. Residues: CASSLTGGNSPLHF.